This paragraph reports one T cell receptor (beta chain). Its target is not known. J lost 2 bases, V lost 0 bases, and 1 base had no gene match. In germline, CDR1 is KGHSH, CDR2 LQKENI. The CDR3 spans 15 residues. The data were taken from a study of cytomegalovirus exposure and HLA in healthy donors. Study summary: Unique TCR beta sequences numbering some 110 million came from approximately 180 million T cells in an earlier analysis. Study-wide findings and caveats: Researchers reported in a later analysis that a missense DCLRE1C variant was tied to TCR beta V- and J-gene trimming. CMV serostatus alone was available as immune exposure information.

The PCR used 60 Vbeta and 13 Jbeta primers. Produced via immunoSEQ multiplex PCR; TCRdb's table is partial and in-frame only. Of around 63,000 clones listed, around 80% are singletons. The sequenced sample consisted of PBMCs. This clonotype originated in a man aged 40-50 years in good health and CMV-seronegative. The genes are TRBV18 and TRBJ1-2, with 9 bases aligning to TRBD1. CDR3 DNA: TGTGCCAGCTCACCACCGGGACAGGGAAACTATGGCTACACCTTC. Its translation: CASSPPGQGNYGYTF.